The rows below give T cell receptor beta chains drawn from one sample of a study of control samples from healthy donors and cancer patients. Profiled with immunoSEQ multiplex PCR; TCRdb holds only in-frame clones, not every one. The sample records approximately 100,000 clones, around 85% being singletons. Sequencing was performed on PBMCs. These receptors were obtained from a man between 65 and 85 years old with lung cancer. Both conserved end residues are part of each CDR3. The D gene is left open where the match is weak. A clone size is listed for some rows: how often the clone was seen (once, few, many), or a class if it is expanded.

D gene	CDR3 length	V gene	J gene	clone size	CDR3 protein	CDR3 DNA
TRBD2	14	TRBV5-1	TRBJ2-7	-	CASSSSGTSYEQYF	TGCGCCAGCAGCTCCTCCGGGACTAGCTACGAGCAGTACTTC
TRBD1	14	TRBV28	TRBJ2-4	once	CASSLGTGGDIQYF	TGTGCCAGCAGCCTGGGGACAGGGGGGGACATTCAGTACTTC
-	13	TRBV12-5	TRBJ1-1	-	CASGSSPGAEAFF	TGTGCTAGTGGTTCGTCCCCCGGTGCGGAAGCTTTCTTT
TRBD1	16	TRBV7-2	TRBJ1-5	-	CASSLAGTEGNQPQHF	TGTGCCAGCAGCTTAGCTGGGACAGAGGGCAATCAGCCCCAGCATTTT
-	10	TRBV20-1	TRBJ1-2	many	CSSFNYGYTF	TGCAGTTCATTTAACTATGGCTACACCTTC
TRBD1	17	TRBV27	TRBJ1-2	-	CASSFLAFGTGDYGYTF	TGTGCCAGCAGTTTTCTCGCGTTCGGGACAGGCGATTATGGCTACACCTTC
TRBD2	14	TRBV7-3	TRBJ2-2	-	CASSLKGGAGELFF	TGTGCCAGCAGCTTAAAGGGAGGGGCCGGGGAGCTGTTTTTT
-	16	TRBV18	TRBJ2-3	-	CASSPSSGASTDTQYF	TGTGCCAGCTCACCTTCTTCAGGCGCTAGCACAGATACGCAGTATTTT
TRBD2	17	TRBV7-6	TRBJ2-3	-	CASSSPLSGGRADTQYF	TGTGCCAGCAGCTCCCCCCTTAGCGGGGGGAGGGCAGATACGCAGTATTTT
-	12	TRBV29-1	TRBJ2-1	-	CSVVGVGNEQFF	TGCAGCGTTGTCGGGGTTGGGAATGAGCAGTTCTTC
-	14	TRBV27	TRBJ2-1	once	CASSFFSYYNEQFF	TGTGCCAGCAGTTTTTTTTCGTATTACAATGAGCAGTTCTTC
-	14	TRBV6-5	TRBJ1-2	-	CASSLGEANYGYTF	TGTGCCAGCAGCTTGGGAGAAGCTAACTATGGCTACACCTTC
-	13	TRBV6-1	TRBJ1-2	-	CASSEAAGLGYTF	TGTGCCAGCAGTGAAGCGGCAGGGCTAGGCTACACCTTC
-	15	TRBV5-1	TRBJ2-5	-	CASSLGGTRWETQYF	TGCGCCAGCAGCTTGGGGGGAACGAGGTGGGAGACCCAGTACTTC
-	15	TRBV5-1	TRBJ2-3	-	CASRAWTAAGDTQYF	TGCGCCAGCAGAGCATGGACGGCCGCGGGAGATACGCAGTATTTT
-	12	TRBV6-5	TRBJ2-3	-	CASSRLGDTQYF	TGTGCCAGCAGCCGTCTAGGAGATACGCAGTATTTT
TRBD1	14	TRBV24-1	TRBJ1-2	-	CATSGDRLGYGYTF	TGTGCCACCAGTGGGGACAGGTTGGGATATGGCTACACCTTC
-	13	TRBV7-2	TRBJ2-1	-	CASTLVAKYEQFF	TGTGCCAGCACCCTTGTCGCTAAGTATGAGCAGTTCTTC
-	14	TRBV21-1	TRBJ1-6	-	CASNEDSYNSPLHF	TGTGCCAGCAATGAGGACTCCTATAATTCACCCCTCCACTTT
-	14	TRBV10-1	TRBJ2-2	-	CASSEEGTTGELFF	TGCGCCAGCAGTGAGGAGGGAACCACCGGGGAGCTGTTTTTT
TRBD2	15	TRBV2	TRBJ2-3	-	CASKLAGAAADTQYF	TGTGCCAGCAAGCTAGCGGGGGCGGCAGCAGATACGCAGTATTTT
-	13	TRBV12-3/TRBV12-4	TRBJ1-1	-	CASSLLGGTEAFF	TGTGCCAGCAGTTTACTAGGTGGGACTGAAGCTTTCTTT
-	14	TRBV7-9	TRBJ1-1	-	CASSLVNRNTEAFF	TGTGCCAGCAGCTTAGTGAACAGAAACACTGAAGCTTTCTTT
-	12	TRBV7-6	TRBJ1-2	-	CASSLGGVAYTF	TGTGCCAGCAGCTTAGGGGGGGTGGCCTACACCTTC
-	16	TRBV6-6	TRBJ2-5	-	CASSFGQSNGGETQYF	TGTGCCAGCAGTTTCGGACAGTCCAACGGGGGGGAGACCCAGTACTTC
TRBD1	16	TRBV5-1	TRBJ2-2	once	CASSWTGTGGTGELFF	TGCGCCAGCAGCTGGACCGGGACAGGGGGCACCGGGGAGCTGTTTTTT
TRBD1	12	TRBV6-6	TRBJ1-1	-	CAIRQGNTEAFF	TGTGCCATCAGACAGGGAAACACTGAAGCTTTCTTT
-	13	TRBV5-1	TRBJ1-2	few	CASSTGANYGYTF	TGCGCCAGCAGTACAGGAGCTAACTATGGCTACACCTTC
-	13	TRBV30	TRBJ1-2	-	CAWTHLANYGYTF	TGTGCCTGGACCCACCTGGCCAACTATGGCTACACCTTC
TRBD2	16	TRBV7-7	TRBJ2-2	-	CASTMSSGGTTGELFF	TGTGCTAGCACAATGTCTAGCGGGGGAACCACCGGGGAGCTGTTTTTT
TRBD1	15	TRBV5-1	TRBJ1-5	-	CASSASTGDPQPQHF	TGCGCCAGCAGCGCATCAACAGGGGATCCTCAGCCCCAGCATTTT
-	15	TRBV5-6	TRBJ1-4	once	CASSLKGRGAEKLFF	TGTGCCAGCTCATTAAAAGGGAGAGGGGCCGAAAAACTGTTTTTT
-	18	TRBV4-1	TRBJ2-3	-	CASSLFLGAPGLADTQYF	TGCGCCAGCAGCCTATTCCTCGGGGCCCCGGGGTTGGCAGATACGCAGTATTTT
-	12	TRBV10-3	TRBJ2-7	once	CATGGLSYEQYF	TGTGCCACCGGGGGGCTGTCCTACGAGCAGTACTTC
-	13	TRBV10-3	TRBJ2-3	-	CAISIGGRDTQYF	TGTGCCATCAGTATAGGGGGGAGGGATACGCAGTATTTT
-	14	TRBV5-1	TRBJ1-4	once	CASSGDKEDEKLFF	TGCGCCAGCAGCGGGGACAAAGAGGATGAAAAACTGTTTTTT
-	15	TRBV5-1	TRBJ2-5	-	CASSLEGSSKETQYF	TGCGCCAGCAGCTTGGAGGGCAGTAGTAAGGAGACCCAGTACTTC
TRBD2	16	TRBV4-2	TRBJ2-3	few	CASSSMTSGSTDTQYF	TGTGCCAGCAGCTCTATGACTAGCGGTAGCACAGATACGCAGTATTTT
-	13	TRBV6-2/TRBV6-3	TRBJ1-1	-	CASSSRARFEAFF	TGTGCCAGCAGTTCACGGGCGAGGTTTGAAGCTTTCTTT
-	11	TRBV6-4	TRBJ2-7	-	CASILTEEQYF	TGTGCCAGCATTCTGACGGAGGAGCAGTACTTC
-	11	TRBV7-6	TRBJ2-1	few	CASSVNNEQFF	TGTGCCAGCAGCGTTAACAATGAGCAGTTCTTC
-	14	TRBV29-1	TRBJ2-1	few	CSVGGESSYNEQFF	TGCAGCGTTGGGGGGGAAAGCTCCTACAATGAGCAGTTCTTC
-	13	TRBV7-9	TRBJ1-5	-	CASSLNEYQPQHF	TGTGCCAGCAGCTTAAACGAGTATCAGCCCCAGCATTTT
-	14	TRBV2	TRBJ1-2	-	CASRMGGLYYGYTF	TGTGCCAGCAGGATGGGGGGGCTGTACTATGGCTACACCTTC
-	15	TRBV19	TRBJ1-1	-	CASSPGGAGRTEAFF	TGTGCCAGTAGCCCGGGGGGGGCTGGGAGGACTGAAGCTTTCTTT
TRBD2	16	TRBV4-3	TRBJ2-3	-	CASSLVAGGLTDTQYF	TGCGCCAGCAGCCTCGTCGCGGGGGGCCTCACAGATACGCAGTATTTT
TRBD1	13	TRBV4-2	TRBJ2-7	-	CASSQRQGSEQYF	TGTGCCAGCAGCCAACGACAGGGAAGCGAGCAGTACTTC
-	15	TRBV7-2	TRBJ1-1	once	CASRHPPGANTEAFF	TGTGCCAGCAGGCACCCCCCGGGTGCGAACACTGAAGCTTTCTTT
-	11	TRBV20-1	TRBJ1-1	-	CSAFMNTEAFF	TGCAGTGCTTTCATGAACACTGAAGCTTTCTTT
TRBD1	16	TRBV6-5	TRBJ1-1	-	CASSSGDRGRGTEAFF	TGTGCCAGCAGTTCCGGGGACAGGGGGCGCGGCACTGAAGCTTTCTTT
TRBD1	15	TRBV12-5	TRBJ2-1	-	CASGSMGQGNNEQFF	TGTGCTAGTGGTTCGATGGGACAGGGCAACAATGAGCAGTTCTTC
TRBD1	15	TRBV7-9	TRBJ2-3	-	CASSVGQASTDTQYF	TGTGCCAGCAGCGTGGGACAGGCTAGCACAGATACGCAGTATTTT
TRBD1	13	TRBV29-1	TRBJ1-2	-	CSVIQGARWGYTF	TGCAGCGTAATCCAGGGGGCTAGATGGGGCTACACCTTC
-	15	TRBV28	TRBJ1-1	-	CASSLQSGGWAEAFF	TGTGCCAGCAGTTTGCAGTCGGGGGGTTGGGCTGAAGCTTTCTTT
TRBD2	15	TRBV6-6	TRBJ2-3	-	CATRTSGGRTDTQYF	TGTGCGACCAGGACTAGCGGGGGGCGCACAGATACGCAGTATTTT
TRBD2	16	TRBV9	TRBJ2-1	-	CASSPRLAGGDNEQFF	TGTGCCAGCAGCCCACGACTAGCGGGGGGGGACAATGAGCAGTTCTTC
-	14	TRBV19	TRBJ1-1	-	CASSPRTEYTEAFF	TGTGCCAGTAGTCCCCGGACAGAGTATACTGAAGCTTTCTTT
-	13	TRBV28	TRBJ2-7	-	CASSYGLTKEQYF	TGTGCCAGCAGTTACGGCCTGACGAAGGAGCAGTACTTC
-	13	TRBV30	TRBJ1-5	once	CAWSDQGEQPQHF	TGTGCCTGGAGTGACCAGGGAGAACAGCCCCAGCATTTT